Presented here are 29 T cell receptor beta chains from one specimen sequenced in a study of cytomegalovirus exposure and HLA in healthy donors. The PCR had 60 Vbeta and 13 Jbeta primers. Assay used: immunoSEQ multiplex PCR; TCRdb lists only in-frame clones, some missing. The sample has roughly 48,000 clones; over 60% are singletons. The sample consisted of PBMCs. The receptors here all came from a woman aged 30 to 39 in good health and CMV-seronegative.

The count of this clone is one. This chain uses TRBV6-5 with TRBJ1-2, with 8 bases fitting TRBD1. The germline V gene encodes CDR1 MNHEY and CDR2 SVGAGI. The junction had 5 bases not matched to a gene; V was cut back by 0 bases and J by 2 bases. The CDR3 contains 16 residues. CDR3 residues: CASSYSQGAENYGYTF. CDR3 coding DNA: TGTGCCAGCAGTTACTCGCAGGGGGCGGAGAACTATGGCTACACCTTC.

This chain joins TRBV28 and TRBJ2-3; 8 nucleotides agree with TRBD1. Trimming took 4 bases from V and 5 from J; bases not matched to a gene: 8. The CDR3 totals 15 residues. Germline V gene lookup returns CDR1 MDHEN and CDR2 SYDVKM. The CDR3 region is CASSSRDRSGDTQYF. In nucleotides, the CDR3 is TGTGCCAGCAGTTCCCGGGACAGGTCTGGAGATACGCAGTATTTT. Supplemented by reference TRBV28 and TRBJ2-3, the full variable domain reads DVKVTQSSRYLVKRTGEKVFLECVQDMDHENMFWYRQDPGLGLRLIYFSYDVKMKEKGDIPEGYSVSREKKERFSLILESASTNQTSMYLCASSSRDRSGDTQYFGPGTRLTVL.

The chain is built from TRBV5-1 and TRBJ2-7; TRBD1 agrees at 7 bases. The germline V gene has CDR1 SGHRS and CDR2 YFSETQ. This CDR3 region has 15 residues. V lost 3 bases, J lost 3 bases, and 9 bases stayed unmatched. The CDR3 nucleotides read TGCGCCAGCAGCTGGAAAGGGGGCTTAGACTACGAGCAGTACTTC. It codes for CASSWKGGLDYEQYF.

V is TRBV6-1 and J is TRBJ1-4; TRBD1 might be the D (6 bases). Trimming took off 5 bases at V and 5 bases at J, with 12 bases between the two ends. Germline assignment: CDR1 MNHNS and CDR2 SASEGT. This CDR3 has 14 residues. CDR3 DNA sequence: TGTGCCAGCAGTTTCCAGGGGATAAATGAAAAACTGTTTTTT. Translating gives CASSFQGINEKLFF.

The table lists this clone with a count of one. The chain links TRBV5-1 to TRBJ1-5; D is possibly TRBD1 (6 bases). The germline V gene encodes CDR1 SGHRS and CDR2 YFSETQ. The V end lost 7 bases, the J end lost 3 bases, and 11 bases lay between the germline ends. This CDR3 has 13 amino acids. Written as DNA, the CDR3 is TGCGCCAGCCAGTCAGGGGACAATCAGCCCCAGCATTTT. Translated, it gives CASQSGDNQPQHF.

The chain has TRBV2 and TRBJ1-2, with 9 bases lining up with TRBD1. Germline CDR1 SNHLY, CDR2 FYNNEI. Trimming at V came to 6 bases and at J to 5 bases, leaving 4 bases not matched to a gene. The CDR3 loop spans 13 amino acids. CDR3 sequence: CASSVTGGYGYTF. CDR3 coding DNA: TGTGCCAGCAGCGTGACAGGGGGTTATGGCTACACCTTC.

CDR3 in DNA: TGCGCCAGCAGTTTTGGACAGGGTGGTGAGGAGACCCAGTACTTC. Its translation is CASSFGQGGEETQYF. V is TRBV5-1 and J is TRBJ2-5; 8 bases map to TRBD1. The J segment lost 5 bases and the V segment lost 5 bases, leaving 11 bases of the junction unmatched. This CDR3 has 15 residues. Germline CDR1 SGHRS, CDR2 YFSETQ.

The V and J genes are TRBV30 and TRBJ1-2, with 7 bases matching TRBD1. The CDR3 has 16 amino acids. Germline CDR1 reads GTSNPN; CDR2 reads SVGIG (reference sequence). Trimming cost V 1 base and J 5 bases; bases outside gene matches: 13. The CDR3 here is CAWSDEGQESFYGYTF. DNA of the CDR3: TGTGCCTGGAGTGATGAAGGACAGGAGTCTTTTTATGGCTACACCTTC.

The gene calls are TRBV7-2 and TRBJ1-4; 7 nucleotides align to TRBD1. V lost 1 base to trimming and J lost 4 bases; unmatched junction nucleotides: 9. Germline values: CDR1 SGHTA, CDR2 FQGNSA. The CDR3 extends over 17 amino acids. CDR3 region: CASSLVRGRLLNEKLFF. In DNA, the CDR3 is TGTGCCAGCAGCTTAGTAAGGGGGCGCCTCCTTAATGAAAAACTGTTTTTT. The full variable domain, its missing parts supplied by reference TRBV7-2 and TRBJ1-4, is GAGVSQSPSNKVTEKGKDVELRCDPISGHTALYWYRQSLGQGLEFLIYFQGNSAPDKSGLPSDRFSAERTGGSVSTLTIQRTQQEDSAVYLCASSLVRGRLLNEKLFFGSGTQLSVL.

The chain has TRBV9 and TRBJ1-2; tentative D call: TRBD1 (6 bases). The V and J ends lost 4 bases and 6 bases respectively, with 19 bases between them. Per germline, CDR1 SGDLS and CDR2 YYNGEE. This CDR3 region has 15 residues. The CDR3 nucleotides read TGTGCCAGCAGCCCAGGGGTAGGACCCCTGGATGGCTACACCTTC. It codes for CASSPGVGPLDGYTF.

The V and J genes are TRBV6-4 and TRBJ2-1, with 8 positions matching TRBD2. Unmatched junction bases numbered 26, after V lost 0 bases and J lost 4 bases. The CDR3 extends over 23 amino acids. Germline CDR1 and CDR2: MRHNA and SNTAGT. CDR3 nucleotides: TGTGCCAGCAGTGACTCGAGGTTTACCGGGAGGGCCAAGGGTAGAAGACCGTACAATGAGCAGTTCTTC. Protein product: CASSDSRFTGRAKGRRPYNEQFF.

This chain connects TRBV28 to TRBJ1-5, with D possibly being TRBD1 (5 bases). CDR1 is MDHEN, CDR2 SYDVKM, per germline. The V end lost 3 bases, the J end lost 5 bases, and 23 bases lay between the germline ends. This CDR3 spans 18 amino acids. Here the CDR3 reads CASSFVGRAYARDQPQHF. The CDR3 DNA sequence: TGTGCCAGCAGTTTCGTCGGCAGGGCCTACGCCAGGGATCAGCCCCAGCATTTT.

This chain joins TRBV29-1 and TRBJ1-2; 8 positions agree with TRBD1. The V and J ends lost 6 bases and 3 bases, in that order; junction bases with no gene match: 6. This CDR3 has 13 residues. Germline CDR1 and CDR2: SQVTM and ANQGSEA. CDR3 in amino acids: CSVGTGQDYGYTF. The CDR3 DNA reads as TGCAGCGTGGGGACAGGACAGGACTATGGCTACACCTTC.

This clone was seen just once. Other nucleotide sequences in the sample specify the same CDR3. The chain is built from TRBV30 and TRBJ2-3; D is unresolved. The CDR3 runs 11 residues. Germline loops: CDR1 GTSNPN, CDR2 SVGIG (reference sequence). V lost 2 bases to trimming and J lost 4 bases, with 4 bases between them. CDR3 region: CAWSSADTQYF. As DNA, the CDR3 is TGTGCCTGGAGTTCTGCAGATACGCAGTATTTT.

The chain carries TRBV23-1 and TRBJ1-1; D gene ambiguous. TRBV23-1 falls under the ORF class, with uncertain function. This CDR3 has 14 amino acids. Trimming cost V 3 bases and J 5 bases, with 13 bases left between them. CDR3 protein: CASSQGDLGTEAFF. Written as DNA, the CDR3 is TGCGCCAGCAGTCAGGGAGACCTGGGTACTGAAGCTTTCTTT.

The gene calls are TRBV30 and TRBJ2-1; TRBD2 agrees at 8 bases. The CDR3 length is 15 residues. CDR1 GTSNPN and CDR2 SVGIG come from the germline V gene (reference sequence). J was trimmed by 9 bases and V by 0 bases; bases with no gene match: 10. CDR3 loop: CAWSVRPGGPGEQFF. The DNA of the CDR3 is TGTGCCTGGAGTGTACGGCCGGGGGGGCCCGGTGAGCAGTTCTTC.

The V and J genes are TRBV28 and TRBJ2-6; D is uncertain. Trimming cost V 5 bases and J 3 bases, with 5 bases left between them. Per germline, CDR1 MDHEN and CDR2 SYDVKM. The CDR3 is made up of 13 amino acids. DNA for the CDR3: TGTGCCAGCAGTGAGGATGGGGCCAACGTCCTGACTTTC. This sequence encodes CASSEDGANVLTF. Full variable domain (outside the CDR3, taken from reference TRBV28 and TRBJ2-6): DVKVTQSSRYLVKRTGEKVFLECVQDMDHENMFWYRQDPGLGLRLIYFSYDVKMKEKGDIPEGYSVSREKKERFSLILESASTNQTSMYLCASSEDGANVLTFGAGSRLTVL.

This rearrangement joins TRBV29-1 to TRBJ2-1; D uncertain. There are 14 residues in the CDR3. The V end was cut by 6 bases, the J end by 13 bases, with 25 bases between. The germline V gene encodes CDR1 SQVTM and CDR2 ANQGSEA. This chain's CDR3 is CSVIFGSVGETQFF. As DNA, the CDR3 is TGCAGCGTGATTTTCGGGTCCGTTGGAGAGACCCAGTTCTTC.

A few counts support this clone. The chain links TRBV7-2 to TRBJ2-3, with a possible D match to TRBD2 (6 bases). This CDR3 has 14 amino acids. Trimming took 5 bases from V and 2 from J, leaving 11 bases between them. Germline V lookup: CDR1 SGHTA, CDR2 FQGNSA. CDR3: CASSTGTFTDTQYF. The CDR3 bases are TGTGCCAGCAGCACGGGGACTTTCACAGATACGCAGTATTTT.

The J gene is TRBJ2-7, the V gene TRBV16; 9 bases match TRBD1. This CDR3 is 13 amino acids long. Trimming cost V 4 bases and J 3 bases; bases outside gene matches: 1. The germline V gene encodes CDR1 KGHSY and CDR2 FQNENV. The CDR3 region is CASSRDRDYEQYF. In nucleotides, the CDR3 is TGTGCCAGCAGCCGGGACAGGGACTACGAGCAGTACTTC.

V usage is TRBV30 and J usage is TRBJ1-2; 9 bases line up with TRBD1. Germline V gene sequence: CDR1 GTSNPN, CDR2 SVGIG (reference sequence). Losses at the gene ends were 2 bases for V and 7 bases for J; bases not matched to a gene: 17. The CDR3 contains 17 residues. CDR3 residues: CAWSTLQGAVHFAGYTF. Here the CDR3 DNA reads TGTGCCTGGAGTACGCTACAGGGGGCGGTACATTTCGCTGGCTACACCTTC.

The rearrangement joins TRBV6-6 to TRBJ1-2; tentative D call: TRBD1 (5 bases). The CDR3 is 10 amino acids. CDR1 MNHNY and CDR2 SVGAGI come from the germline V gene (reference sequence). V gave up 6 bases and J gave up 6 bases, with 5 bases separating them. The CDR3 DNA is TGTGCCAGCAGCAGGGATGGCTACACCTTC. It codes for CASSRDGYTF.

V and J are TRBV7-8 and TRBJ2-7; TRBD1 matches 9 bases. CDR3 size: 16 residues. The V gene end was trimmed by 5 bases and the J gene end by 7 bases; junction bases not matched to a gene: 15. Germline-derived CDR1 and CDR2 are SGHVS and FQNEAQ. This chain's CDR3 is CASSKGSGQGTREQYF. The CDR3 bases are TGTGCCAGCAGCAAGGGTTCGGGACAGGGAACTAGGGAGCAGTACTTC.

In this sample, this clone turned up a few times. The rearrangement uses TRBV5-1 and TRBJ1-2; the match to TRBD1 covers 8 bases. The germline CDR1 and CDR2 sequences are SGHRS and YFSETQ. J lost 0 bases, V lost 7 bases, and 14 bases had no gene match. The CDR3 is 17 amino acids. The CDR3 nucleotides read TGCGCCAGCGGGAACCCCGGGACAGGAAGTTCTAACTATGGCTACACCTTC. Translation gives CASGNPGTGSSNYGYTF.

The CDR3, as DNA: TGTGCCAGCAGCCAGTTAACTGAAGCTTTCTTT. It specifies CASSQLTEAFF. This chain links TRBV7-9 with TRBJ1-1; D uncertain. CDR3 size: 11 residues. V shed 5 bases and J shed 5 bases, with 6 bases lying between them. Germline CDR1 is SEHNR and CDR2 is FQNEAQ (reference sequence).

The chain carries TRBV6-5 and TRBJ2-7; D may be TRBD1 (5 bases). Trimming took 6 bases from V and 0 from J, leaving 12 bases between them. Germline-derived CDR1 and CDR2 are MNHEY and SVGAGI. There are 14 residues in the CDR3. For the CDR3, the DNA is TGTGCCAGCAGAGCAGGGTCCTTCTCCTACGAGCAGTACTTC. It translates to CASRAGSFSYEQYF.

The chain recombines TRBV27 with TRBJ2-7; 15 nucleotides line up with TRBD2. J was trimmed by 3 bases and V by 4 bases; bases with no gene match: 13. There are 19 residues in the CDR3. Per germline, CDR1 MNHEY and CDR2 SMNVEV (reference sequence). The CDR3 here is CASSSLGTSGGRARYEQYF. The CDR3 region has the DNA TGTGCCAGCAGTTCCCTGGGGACTAGCGGGGGGCGGGCCCGCTACGAGCAGTACTTC.

This clone turned up a few times. The V and J genes are TRBV4-1 and TRBJ1-5; D is uncertain. The CDR3 is 15 amino acids. CDR1 MGHRA and CDR2 YSYEKL come from the germline V gene. V gave up 0 bases and J gave up 5 bases, with 11 bases separating them. The CDR3 nucleotides are TGCGCCAGCAGCCAAGAACCCGAGTACTATCAGCCCCAGCATTTT. Translated: CASSQEPEYYQPQHF.

The genes are TRBV10-3 and TRBJ1-3, with a tentative D call TRBD1 (6 bases). This CDR3 region has 13 residues. Germline CDR1 reads ENHRY; CDR2 reads SYGVKD. The DNA for the CDR3 is TGTGCTAGCAGGGGTGATCCGGGAAACACCATATATTTT. It translates to CASRGDPGNTIYF.